The rows below give T cell receptor beta chains drawn from one sample of a study of beta chain features in type 1 diabetes. The table came from immunoSEQ multiplex PCR; TCRdb's copy has only in-frame clones and leaves some out. The sample lists over 200,000 clones, 11% occurring once. The specimen sequenced was naive CD4+ T cells from blood. Source of these receptors: a man aged 30 to 45 with type 1 diabetes. The CDR3 runs from the conserved cysteine through the conserved F or W. A D gene is named only where the DNA matches it firmly. Size values are once, few and many counts, or a class for expanded clones, and some rows have none.

length	D	V	size	J	DNA	CDR3
13	-	TRBV15	-	TRBJ2-5	TGTGCCACCCGTCGAGGCAGCCAAGAGACCCAGTACTTC	CATRRGSQETQYF
14	TRBD1	TRBV5-4	-	TRBJ2-5	TGTGCCAGCAGCGTTGGACAGGGGTCAGAGACCCAGTACTTC	CASSVGQGSETQYF
13	TRBD1	TRBV5-1	-	TRBJ1-1	TGCGCCAGCAGCCCAGGACAGGGAACTGAAGCTTTCTTT	CASSPGQGTEAFF
14	-	TRBV28	-	TRBJ1-1	TGTGCCAGCAGTTTAGCAACGGTCGGCACTGAAGCTTTCTTT	CASSLATVGTEAFF
15	-	TRBV18	-	TRBJ1-1	TGTGCCAGCTCACCCGGAAGCGGAAGCAGCACTGAAGCTTTCTTT	CASSPGSGSSTEAFF
15	TRBD1	TRBV2	once	TRBJ1-2	TGTGCCAGCAGATCGGACAGGGCGGGACCCTATGGCTACACCTTC	CASRSDRAGPYGYTF
17	TRBD1	TRBV7-9	few	TRBJ2-3	TGTGCCAGCAGCCCGCGGACAGGGGGTTACAGCACAGATACGCAGTATTTT	CASSPRTGGYSTDTQYF
16	TRBD2	TRBV7-8	-	TRBJ2-1	TGTGCCAGCAGTAATAGACTAGCGGGTTCCTACAATGAGCAGTTCTTC	CASSNRLAGSYNEQFF
13	TRBD1	TRBV27	-	TRBJ1-5	TGTGCCAGCAGGAGGACAGGGGCTCAGCCCCAGCATTTT	CASRRTGAQPQHF
13	TRBD1	TRBV6-1	few	TRBJ1-5	TGTGCCAGCAGAGAGACAGGGAGTCAGCCCCAGCATTTT	CASRETGSQPQHF
14	-	TRBV4-1	-	TRBJ1-5	TGCGCCAGCAGCCGATACTATAGCAATCAGCCCCAGCATTTT	CASSRYYSNQPQHF
16	TRBD2	TRBV9	few	TRBJ2-5	TGTGCCAGCAGCGGTAGACTAGCGGCCGGCGGAGAGACCCAGTACTTC	CASSGRLAAGGETQYF
12	-	TRBV14	-	TRBJ2-7	TGTGCCAGCAGCCTCGGCTCCTACGAGCAGTACTTC	CASSLGSYEQYF
14	-	TRBV27	few	TRBJ2-7	TGTGCCAGCAGTTACTCCGGACTCTCCTACGAGCAGTACTTC	CASSYSGLSYEQYF
17	TRBD2	TRBV4-1	few	TRBJ2-5	TGCGCCAGCAGCCAAGAGAAGACTAGCGGGGGACGGGAGACCCAGTACTTC	CASSQEKTSGGRETQYF
18	TRBD2	TRBV5-1	-	TRBJ2-1	TGCGCCAGCAGCTTAAGTAGCGGGGGGTCATACTACTACAATGAGCAGTTCTTC	CASSLSSGGSYYYNEQFF
14	-	TRBV7-9	-	TRBJ2-7	TGTGCCAGCAGCTCCACCGGGGTCGCCTACGAGCAGTACTTC	CASSSTGVAYEQYF
17	TRBD2	TRBV9	-	TRBJ2-5	TGTGCCAGCAGCCAAGGGACTAGCGGGAGAGGACAAGAGACCCAGTACTTC	CASSQGTSGRGQETQYF
16	-	TRBV21-1	few	TRBJ2-5	TGTGCCAGCAGCAAAGCTCAAAGGGACAGTAAAGAGACCCAGTACTTC	CASSKAQRDSKETQYF
15	TRBD1	TRBV9	-	TRBJ2-7	TGTGCCAGCAGCTCCACCGGGACAGGGCTCAGCGAGCAGTACTTC	CASSSTGTGLSEQYF
14	-	TRBV28	-	TRBJ1-5	TGTGCCAGCAGTTTGGCACAGGGTAGTCAGCCCCAGCATTTT	CASSLAQGSQPQHF
17	TRBD2	TRBV9	few	TRBJ2-2	TGTGCCAGCAGCGTAGCCCTAGCGGGGGGTGACACCGGGGAGCTGTTTTTT	CASSVALAGGDTGELFF